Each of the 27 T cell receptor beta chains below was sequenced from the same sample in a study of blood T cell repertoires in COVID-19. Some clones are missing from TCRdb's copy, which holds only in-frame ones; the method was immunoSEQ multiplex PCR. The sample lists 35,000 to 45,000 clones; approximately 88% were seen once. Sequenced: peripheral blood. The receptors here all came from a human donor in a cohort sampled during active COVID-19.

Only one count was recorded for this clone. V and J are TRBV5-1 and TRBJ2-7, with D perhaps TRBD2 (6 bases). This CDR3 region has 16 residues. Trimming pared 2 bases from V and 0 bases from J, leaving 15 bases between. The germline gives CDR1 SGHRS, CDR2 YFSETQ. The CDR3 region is CASSFLGGASSYEQYF. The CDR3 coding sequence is TGCGCCAGCAGCTTCCTCGGAGGGGCCAGCTCCTACGAGCAGTACTTC.

The CDR3 loop reads CASSLAPGVGGYTF. DNA for the CDR3: TGTGCCAGCAGCTTAGCGCCAGGGGTGGGTGGCTACACCTTC. The chain couples TRBV7-9 to TRBJ1-2; TRBD1 might be the D (6 bases). Trimming shortened V by 0 bases and J by 7 bases, and 12 bases separated the two germline ends. Germline loops: CDR1 SEHNR, CDR2 FQNEAQ (reference sequence). This CDR3 spans 14 amino acids.

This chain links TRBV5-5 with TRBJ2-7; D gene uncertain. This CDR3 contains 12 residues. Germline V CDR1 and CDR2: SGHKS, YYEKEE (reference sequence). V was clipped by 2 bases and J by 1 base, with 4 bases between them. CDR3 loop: CASSFTSYEQYF. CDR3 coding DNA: TGTGCCAGCAGCTTTACTTCCTACGAGCAGTACTTC.

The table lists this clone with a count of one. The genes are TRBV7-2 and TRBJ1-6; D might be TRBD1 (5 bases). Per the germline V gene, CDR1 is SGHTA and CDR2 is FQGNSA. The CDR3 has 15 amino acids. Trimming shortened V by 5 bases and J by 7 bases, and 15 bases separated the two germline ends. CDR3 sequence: CASSPPKGSNSPLHF. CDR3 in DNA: TGTGCCAGCAGCCCTCCCAAGGGGTCCAATTCACCCCTCCACTTT.

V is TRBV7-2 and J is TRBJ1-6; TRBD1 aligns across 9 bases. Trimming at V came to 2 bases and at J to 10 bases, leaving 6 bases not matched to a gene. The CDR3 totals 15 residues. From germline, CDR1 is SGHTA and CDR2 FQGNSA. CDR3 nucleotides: TGTGCCAGCAGCTTATCCCGACAGGGGGGCTCACCCCTCCACTTT. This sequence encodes CASSLSRQGGSPLHF.

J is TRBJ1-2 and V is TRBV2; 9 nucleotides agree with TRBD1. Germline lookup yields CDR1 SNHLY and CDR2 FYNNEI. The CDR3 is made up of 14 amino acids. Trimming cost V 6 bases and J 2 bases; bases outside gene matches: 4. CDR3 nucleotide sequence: TGTGCCAGCAGCGTAGGACAGGGGAACTATGGCTACACCTTC. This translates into CASSVGQGNYGYTF.

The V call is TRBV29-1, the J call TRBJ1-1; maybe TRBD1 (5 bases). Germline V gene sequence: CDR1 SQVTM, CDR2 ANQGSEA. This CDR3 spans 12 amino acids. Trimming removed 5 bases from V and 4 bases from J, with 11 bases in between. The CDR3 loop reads CSVSGGGTEAFF. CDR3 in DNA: TGCAGCGTTTCCGGGGGGGGCACTGAAGCTTTCTTT.

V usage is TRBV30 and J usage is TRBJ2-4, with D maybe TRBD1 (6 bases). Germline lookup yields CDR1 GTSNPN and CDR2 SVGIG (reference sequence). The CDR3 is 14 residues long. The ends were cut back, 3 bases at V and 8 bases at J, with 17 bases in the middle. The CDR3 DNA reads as TGTGCCTGGAGGGACCAGGGGTTGGCGGACATTCAGTACTTC. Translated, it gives CAWRDQGLADIQYF. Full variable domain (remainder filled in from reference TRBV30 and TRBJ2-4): SQTIHQWPATLVQPVGSPLSLECTVEGTSNPNLYWYRQAAGRGLQLLFYSVGIGQISSEVPQNLSASRPQDRQFILSSKKLLLSDSGFYLCAWRDQGLADIQYFGAGTRLSVL.

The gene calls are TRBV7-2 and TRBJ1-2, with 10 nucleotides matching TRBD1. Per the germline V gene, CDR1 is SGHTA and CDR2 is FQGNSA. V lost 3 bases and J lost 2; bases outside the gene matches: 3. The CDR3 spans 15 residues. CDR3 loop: CASSLPGQGNYGYTF. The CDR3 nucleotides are TGTGCCAGCAGCTTGCCGGGACAGGGGAACTATGGCTACACCTTC. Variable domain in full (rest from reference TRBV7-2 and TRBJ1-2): GAGVSQSPSNKVTEKGKDVELRCDPISGHTALYWYRQSLGQGLEFLIYFQGNSAPDKSGLPSDRFSAERTGGSVSTLTIQRTQQEDSAVYLCASSLPGQGNYGYTFGSGTRLTVV.

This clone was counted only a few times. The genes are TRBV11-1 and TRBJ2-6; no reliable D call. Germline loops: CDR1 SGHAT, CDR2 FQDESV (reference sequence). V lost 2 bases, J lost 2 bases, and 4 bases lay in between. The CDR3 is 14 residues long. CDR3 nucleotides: TGTGCCAGCAGCTTACAGACTGGGGCCAACGTCCTGACTTTC. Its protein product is CASSLQTGANVLTF.

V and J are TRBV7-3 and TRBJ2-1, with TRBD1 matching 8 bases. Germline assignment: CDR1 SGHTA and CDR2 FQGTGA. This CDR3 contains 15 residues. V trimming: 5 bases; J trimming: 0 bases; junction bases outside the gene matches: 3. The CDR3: CASSTTGGSYNEQFF. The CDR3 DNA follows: TGTGCCAGCAGCACCACAGGGGGCTCCTACAATGAGCAGTTCTTC.

The CDR3 loop reads CASSFRAVWAGHTDTQYF. CDR3 DNA sequence: TGCGCCAGCAGCTTTAGAGCCGTCTGGGCGGGGCATACAGATACGCAGTATTTT. The chain uses TRBV5-1 and TRBJ2-3; possible D gene TRBD2, 6 bases. CDR1 and CDR2 from the germline V gene are SGHRS and YFSETQ. CDR3 length equals 18 residues. V dropped 2 bases and J dropped 3 bases, with 22 bases sitting between them.

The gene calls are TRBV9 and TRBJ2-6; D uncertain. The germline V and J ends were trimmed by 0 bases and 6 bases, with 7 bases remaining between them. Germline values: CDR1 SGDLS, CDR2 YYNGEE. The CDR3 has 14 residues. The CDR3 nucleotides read TGTGCCAGCAGCGTAGCTACCGTGGCCAACGTCCTGACTTTC. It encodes CASSVATVANVLTF.

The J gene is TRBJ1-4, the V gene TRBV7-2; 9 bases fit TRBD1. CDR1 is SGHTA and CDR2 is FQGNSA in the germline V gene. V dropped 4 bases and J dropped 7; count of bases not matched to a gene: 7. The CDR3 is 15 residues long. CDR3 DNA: TGTGCCAGCAGCTCCCCCGGGACAGGGAGTGAAAAACTGTTTTTT. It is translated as CASSSPGTGSEKLFF.

In nucleotides, the CDR3 is TGTGCCACCAGCAGACCAGGGGACAGGGCTGAAAACATTCAGTACTTC. Translated: CATSRPGDRAENIQYF. The chain combines TRBV15 with TRBJ2-4; 9 nucleotides match TRBD1. Germline-derived CDR1 and CDR2 are LNHNV and YYDKDF (reference sequence). The CDR3 is 16 amino acids. The V segment lost 2 bases and the J segment 5 bases; nucleotides outside the gene matches: 7.

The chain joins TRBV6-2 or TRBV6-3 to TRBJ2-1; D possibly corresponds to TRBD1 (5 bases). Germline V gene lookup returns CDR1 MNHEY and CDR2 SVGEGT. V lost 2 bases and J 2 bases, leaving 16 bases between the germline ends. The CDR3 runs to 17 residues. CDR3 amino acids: CASSYRGAGPTYNEQFF. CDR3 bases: TGTGCCAGCAGTTACAGAGGAGCAGGGCCCACCTACAATGAGCAGTTCTTC.

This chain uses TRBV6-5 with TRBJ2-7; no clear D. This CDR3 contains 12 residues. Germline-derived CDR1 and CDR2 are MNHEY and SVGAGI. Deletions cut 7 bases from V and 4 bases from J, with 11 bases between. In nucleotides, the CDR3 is TGTGCCAGCAATCAAGACGGGTACGAGCAGTACTTC. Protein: CASNQDGYEQYF.

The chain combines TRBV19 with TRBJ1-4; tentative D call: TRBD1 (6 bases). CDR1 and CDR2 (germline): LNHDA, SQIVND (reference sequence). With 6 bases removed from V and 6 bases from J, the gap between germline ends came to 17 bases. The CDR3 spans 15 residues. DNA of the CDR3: TGTGCCAGTAGCGCTCCCGGGACACCAGATGAAAAACTGTTTTTT. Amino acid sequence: CASSAPGTPDEKLFF.

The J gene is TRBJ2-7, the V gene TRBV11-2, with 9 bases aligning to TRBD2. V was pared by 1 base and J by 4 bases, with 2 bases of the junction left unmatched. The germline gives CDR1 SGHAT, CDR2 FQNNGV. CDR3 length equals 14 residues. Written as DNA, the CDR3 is TGTGCCAGCAGCTTAGTTAGCGGGGGTTACGAGCAGTACTTC. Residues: CASSLVSGGYEQYF.

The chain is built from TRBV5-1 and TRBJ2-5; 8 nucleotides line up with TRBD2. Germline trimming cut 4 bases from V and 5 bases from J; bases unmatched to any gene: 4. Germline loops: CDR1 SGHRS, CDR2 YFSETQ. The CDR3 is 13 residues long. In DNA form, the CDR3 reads TGCGCCAGCAGCCCCGGGAGGGGGGAGACCCAGTACTTC. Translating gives CASSPGRGETQYF.

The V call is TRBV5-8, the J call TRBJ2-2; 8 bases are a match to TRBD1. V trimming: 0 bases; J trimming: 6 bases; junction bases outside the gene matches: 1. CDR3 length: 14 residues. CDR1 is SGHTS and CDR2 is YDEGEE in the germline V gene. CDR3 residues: CASSLGDRPGELFF. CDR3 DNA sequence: TGTGCCAGCAGCTTGGGGGACAGGCCCGGGGAGCTGTTTTTT.

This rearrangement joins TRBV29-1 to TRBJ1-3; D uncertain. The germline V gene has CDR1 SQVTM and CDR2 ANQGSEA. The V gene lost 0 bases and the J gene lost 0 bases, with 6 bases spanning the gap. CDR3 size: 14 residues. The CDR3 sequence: CSVEDYSSGNTIYF. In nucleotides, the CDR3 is TGCAGCGTTGAAGATTACAGCTCTGGAAACACCATATATTTT.

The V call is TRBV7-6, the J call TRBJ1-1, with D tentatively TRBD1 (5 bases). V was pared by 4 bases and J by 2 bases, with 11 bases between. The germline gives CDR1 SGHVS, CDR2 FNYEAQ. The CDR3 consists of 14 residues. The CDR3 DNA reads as TGTGCCAGCAGCTCCGGGGGGGGAAACACTGAAGCTTTCTTT. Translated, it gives CASSSGGGNTEAFF.

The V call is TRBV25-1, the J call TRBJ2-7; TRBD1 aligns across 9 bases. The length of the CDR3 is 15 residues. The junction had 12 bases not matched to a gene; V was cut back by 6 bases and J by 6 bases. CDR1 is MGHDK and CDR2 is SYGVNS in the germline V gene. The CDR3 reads CASSDRGGGPGEQYF. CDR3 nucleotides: TGTGCCAGCAGCGACAGGGGGGGAGGGCCGGGCGAGCAGTACTTC.

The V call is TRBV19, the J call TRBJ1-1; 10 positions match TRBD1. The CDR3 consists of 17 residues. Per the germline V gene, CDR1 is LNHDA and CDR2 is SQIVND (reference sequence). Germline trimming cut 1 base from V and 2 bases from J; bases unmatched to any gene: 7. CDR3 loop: CASSIVGTGVRNTEAFF. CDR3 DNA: TGTGCCAGTAGTATAGTTGGGACAGGGGTTCGAAACACTGAAGCTTTCTTT.

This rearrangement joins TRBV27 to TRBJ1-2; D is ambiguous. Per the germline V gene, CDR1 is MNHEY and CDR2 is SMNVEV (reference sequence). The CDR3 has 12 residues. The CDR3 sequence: CATWAGFYGYTF. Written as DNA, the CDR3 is TGTGCTACCTGGGCGGGTTTCTATGGCTACACCTTC.

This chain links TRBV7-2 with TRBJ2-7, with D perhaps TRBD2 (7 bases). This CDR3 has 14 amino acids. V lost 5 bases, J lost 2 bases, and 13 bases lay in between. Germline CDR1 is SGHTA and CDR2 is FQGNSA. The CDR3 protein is CASSPTGGPYEQYF. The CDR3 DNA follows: TGTGCCAGCAGCCCAACCGGGGGGCCCTACGAGCAGTACTTC.